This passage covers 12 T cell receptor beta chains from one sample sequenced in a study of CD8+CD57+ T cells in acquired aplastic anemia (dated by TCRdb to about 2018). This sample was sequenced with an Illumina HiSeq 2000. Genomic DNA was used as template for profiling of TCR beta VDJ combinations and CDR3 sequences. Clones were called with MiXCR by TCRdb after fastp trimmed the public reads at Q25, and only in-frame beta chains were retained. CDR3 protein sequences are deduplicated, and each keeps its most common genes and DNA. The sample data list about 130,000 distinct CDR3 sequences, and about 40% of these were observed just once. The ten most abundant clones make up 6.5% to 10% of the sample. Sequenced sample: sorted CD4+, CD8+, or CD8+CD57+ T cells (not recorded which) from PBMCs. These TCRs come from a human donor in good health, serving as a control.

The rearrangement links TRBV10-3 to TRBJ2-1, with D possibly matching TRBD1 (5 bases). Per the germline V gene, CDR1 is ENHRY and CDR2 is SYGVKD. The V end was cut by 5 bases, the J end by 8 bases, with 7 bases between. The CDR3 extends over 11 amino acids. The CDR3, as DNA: TGTGCCATCAGTCTAGGGGATGAGCAGTTCTTC. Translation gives CAISLGDEQFF.

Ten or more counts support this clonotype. The CDR3 protein is CASSIGGQETQYF. CDR3 DNA: TGTGCCAGTAGTATAGGGGGACAAGAGACCCAGTACTTC. The chain carries TRBV19 and TRBJ2-5, with no clear D. V gave up 1 base and J gave up 2 bases, with 5 bases separating them. Germline assignment: CDR1 LNHDA and CDR2 SQIVND (reference sequence). CDR3 size: 13 residues.

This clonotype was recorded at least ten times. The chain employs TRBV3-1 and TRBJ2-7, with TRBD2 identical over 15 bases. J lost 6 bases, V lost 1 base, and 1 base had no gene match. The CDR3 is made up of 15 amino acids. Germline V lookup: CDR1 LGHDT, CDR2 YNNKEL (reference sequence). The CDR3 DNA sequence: TGTGCCAGCAGCCAAGCGGGACTAGCGGGAGGCGAGCAGTACTTC. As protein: CASSQAGLAGGEQYF.

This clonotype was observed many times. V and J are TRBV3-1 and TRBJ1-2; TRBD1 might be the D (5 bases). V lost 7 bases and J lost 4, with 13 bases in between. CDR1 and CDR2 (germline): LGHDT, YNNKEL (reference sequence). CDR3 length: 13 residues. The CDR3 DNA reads TGTGCCAGCACCCGGGGGGGAATCTATGGCTACACCTTC. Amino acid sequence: CASTRGGIYGYTF.

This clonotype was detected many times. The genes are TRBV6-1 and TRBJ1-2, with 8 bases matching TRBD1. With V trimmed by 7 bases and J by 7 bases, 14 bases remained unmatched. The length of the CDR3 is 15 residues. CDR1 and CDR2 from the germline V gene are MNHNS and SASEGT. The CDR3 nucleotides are TGTGCCAGCACTCCTTTACAGGGGGTAGACGGTGGCTACACCTTC. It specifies CASTPLQGVDGGYTF.

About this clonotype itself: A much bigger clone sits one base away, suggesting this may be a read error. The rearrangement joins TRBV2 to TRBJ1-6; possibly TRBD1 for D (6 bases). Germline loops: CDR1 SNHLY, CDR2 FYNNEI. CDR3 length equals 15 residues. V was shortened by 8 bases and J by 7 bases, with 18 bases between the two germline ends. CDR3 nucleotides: TGTGCCAGCCACAGGGACGGGGGCTACAATTCACCCCTCCACTTT. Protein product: CASHRDGGYNSPLHF. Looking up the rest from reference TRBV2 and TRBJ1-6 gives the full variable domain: EPEVTQTPSHQVTQMGQEVILRCVPISNHLYFYWYRQILGQKVEFLVSFYNNEISEKSEIFDDQFSVERPDGSNFTLKIRSTKLEDSAMYFCASHRDGGYNSPLHFGNGTRLTVT.

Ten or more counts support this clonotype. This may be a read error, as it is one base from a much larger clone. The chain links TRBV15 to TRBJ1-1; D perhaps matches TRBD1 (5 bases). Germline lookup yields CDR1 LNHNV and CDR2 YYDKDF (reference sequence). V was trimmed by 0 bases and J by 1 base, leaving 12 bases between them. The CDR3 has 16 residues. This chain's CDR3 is CATSRDGGGGNTEAFF. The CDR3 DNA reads TGTGCCACCAGCAGAGATGGGGGGGGGGGGAACACTGAAGCTTTCTTT.

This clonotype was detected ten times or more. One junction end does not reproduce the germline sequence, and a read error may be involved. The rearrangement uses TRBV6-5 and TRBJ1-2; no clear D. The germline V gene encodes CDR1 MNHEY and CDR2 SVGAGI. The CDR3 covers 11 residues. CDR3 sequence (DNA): TGTGCCAGCAGTTGGATGTATGACTACACCTTC. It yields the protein CASSWMYDYTF.

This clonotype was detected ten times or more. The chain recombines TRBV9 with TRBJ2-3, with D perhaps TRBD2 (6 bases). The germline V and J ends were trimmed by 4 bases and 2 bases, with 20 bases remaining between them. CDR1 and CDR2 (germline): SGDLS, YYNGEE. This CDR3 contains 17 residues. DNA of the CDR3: TGTGCCAGCAGCTCCAGCGTTGGAGGGATTCCCACAGATACGCAGTATTTT. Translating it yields CASSSSVGGIPTDTQYF.

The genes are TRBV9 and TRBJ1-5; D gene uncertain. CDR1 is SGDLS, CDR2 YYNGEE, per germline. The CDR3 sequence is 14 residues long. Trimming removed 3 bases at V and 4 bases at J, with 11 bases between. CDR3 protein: CASSGAGQNQPQHF. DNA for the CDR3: TGTGCCAGCAGCGGGGCTGGGCAAAATCAGCCCCAGCATTTT.

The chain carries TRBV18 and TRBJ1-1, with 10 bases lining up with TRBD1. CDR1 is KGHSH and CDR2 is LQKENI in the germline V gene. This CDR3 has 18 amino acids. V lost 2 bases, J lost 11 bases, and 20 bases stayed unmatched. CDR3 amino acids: CASSPSLVLGQGTEGAFF. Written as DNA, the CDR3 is TGTGCCAGCTCACCAAGTTTGGTTCTGGGACAGGGGACAGAAGGGGCTTTCTTT.

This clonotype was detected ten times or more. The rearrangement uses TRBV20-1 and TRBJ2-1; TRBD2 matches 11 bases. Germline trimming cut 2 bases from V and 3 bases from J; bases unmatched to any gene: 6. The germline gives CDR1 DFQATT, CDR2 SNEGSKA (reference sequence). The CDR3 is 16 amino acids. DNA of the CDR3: TGCAGTGCTAGATCTATAGCGGGGGGGAACTACAATGAGCAGTTCTTC. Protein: CSARSIAGGNYNEQFF.